The T cell receptor beta chain described here comes from a study of identical twins. Study-wide points: In drawing conclusions, the study used cross-sectional statistical analysis and did not follow the same donors.

TCRdb re-analysed the 5' RACE reads in MiXCR, keeping a single row per CDR3 protein. The data contain 300,000 to 350,000 distinct CDR3 sequences, roughly 12% of them singletons. Trimming removed 0 bases from V and 3 bases from J; junction bases left unmatched: 5. This CDR3 is built from 17 residues. The germline V gene encodes CDR1 MRHNA and CDR2 SNTAGT. A remark on this clonotype: Its specificity is unknown.

These data also featured in a second study, about yellow fever vaccine responses in identical twins.

The sequence came from a woman aged 18-35 years in good health. Sample: CD8+ T cells sorted from blood. This chain connects TRBV6-4 to TRBJ2-2; 9 bases align to TRBD2. CDR3 in DNA: TGTGCCAGCAGTGACTCCGCGGGGGGGCCGGACACCGGGGAGCTGTTTTTT. This gives the protein CASSDSAGGPDTGELFF.